A single sample gave rise to the 14 T cell receptor beta chains below, sequenced in a study of CD8 T cells in Susac syndrome. Random hexamers primed reverse transcription of about 0.45 to 1 ug RNA. Using its own MiXCR run on the immunoSEQ multiplex PCR reads, TCRdb lists one record per CDR3 protein. Of roughly 86,000 distinct CDR3 sequences in the sample, roughly 96% are singletons; the top ten hold 0.62%. The sequenced sample consisted of CD8+ T cells from PBMCs. These receptors all come from a human donor with Susac syndrome.

V usage is TRBV18 and J usage is TRBJ2-7; possibly TRBD2 for D (5 bases). Trimming took 0 bases from V and 1 from J, leaving 10 bases between them. CDR1 and CDR2 from the germline V gene are KGHSH and LQKENI. The CDR3 is made up of 15 amino acids. This CDR3 reads CASSPPGVVSYEQYF. CDR3 coding DNA: TGTGCCAGCTCACCACCGGGAGTAGTATCCTACGAGCAGTACTTC.

This clonotype was seen once. V usage is TRBV30 and J usage is TRBJ1-1; D is ambiguous. V was shortened by 0 bases and J by 1 base, with 15 bases between the two germline ends. Germline V lookup: CDR1 GTSNPN, CDR2 SVGIG (reference sequence). The CDR3 loop spans 16 amino acids. The CDR3 nucleotides read TGTGCCTGGAGTGTAGCCCGATTCCTGCCGAACACTGAAGCTTTCTTT. Protein: CAWSVARFLPNTEAFF. Looking up the rest from reference TRBV30 and TRBJ1-1 gives the full variable domain: SQTIHQWPATLVQPVGSPLSLECTVEGTSNPNLYWYRQAAGRGLQLLFYSVGIGQISSEVPQNLSASRPQDRQFILSSKKLLLSDSGFYLCAWSVARFLPNTEAFFGQGTRLTVV.

Only one count was recorded for this clonotype. J is TRBJ1-2 and V is TRBV7-2; D uncertain. V lost 5 bases and J lost 4, with 20 bases in between. The CDR3 covers 16 residues. Germline V lookup: CDR1 SGHTA, CDR2 FQGNSA. CDR3 sequence: CASSQRVEISPYGYTF. DNA of the CDR3: TGTGCCAGCAGCCAGAGGGTAGAGATATCTCCCTATGGCTACACCTTC.

This chain joins TRBV18 and TRBJ2-5; TRBD2 might be the D (7 bases). The CDR3 covers 14 residues. The germline gives CDR1 KGHSH, CDR2 LQKENI. V gave up 2 bases and J gave up 5 bases, with 12 bases separating them. In DNA form, the CDR3 reads TGTGCCAGCTCACCAACGGGGGGCGCGGAGACCCAGTACTTC. Translating it yields CASSPTGGAETQYF. The full variable domain, its missing parts supplied by reference TRBV18 and TRBJ2-5, is NAGVMQNPRHLVRRRGQEARLRCSPMKGHSHVYWYRQLPEEGLKFMVYLQKENIIDESGMPKERFSAEFPKEGPSILRIQQVVRGDSAAYFCASSPTGGAETQYFGPGTRLLVL.

V is TRBV15 and J is TRBJ1-5; weak D call: TRBD1 (6 bases). This CDR3 has 13 amino acids. CDR1 is LNHNV and CDR2 is YYDKDF in the germline V gene (reference sequence). The V end lost 9 bases, the J end lost 1 base, and 10 bases lay between the germline ends. This CDR3 reads CATATGSNQPQHF. The CDR3 region has the DNA TGTGCCACGGCTACAGGGAGCAATCAGCCCCAGCATTTT.

The genes are TRBV12-3 or TRBV12-4 and TRBJ1-5; the D gene is possibly TRBD1 (6 bases). V lost 1 base to trimming and J lost 4 bases, with 11 bases between them. CDR3 length: 15 residues. The CDR3: CASSLGAGANQPQHF. The CDR3 DNA is TGTGCCAGCAGTTTAGGTGCAGGGGCTAATCAGCCCCAGCATTTT.

In its sample, this clonotype was seen once. V usage is TRBV19 and J usage is TRBJ2-3; unclear D gene. The CDR3 covers 15 residues. V lost 3 bases to trimming and J lost 0 bases, with 10 bases between them. Germline CDR1 reads LNHDA; CDR2 reads SQIVND (reference sequence). For the CDR3, the DNA is TGTGCCAGTAGTATCTCGTCCGGTAGCACAGATACGCAGTATTTT. The encoded protein is CASSISSGSTDTQYF.

This chain links TRBV30 with TRBJ1-2; D remains ambiguous. V was trimmed by 4 bases and J by 5 bases, leaving 8 bases between them. In germline, CDR1 is GTSNPN, CDR2 SVGIG (reference sequence). The CDR3 is 11 residues long. The DNA for the CDR3 is TGTGCCTGGACCTACTCGTATGGCTACACCTTC. Translating gives CAWTYSYGYTF.

V gene TRBV4-3 combines with J gene TRBJ2-4, with D tentatively TRBD1 or TRBD2 (6 bases each). In germline, CDR1 is LGHNA, CDR2 YSLEER. Trimming took 4 bases from V and 0 from J, leaving 16 bases between them. This CDR3 is built from 17 residues. The CDR3 nucleotides are TGCGCCAGCAGCCGGGAGCTGGGGGGCCGAGCCAAAAACATTCAGTACTTC. This translates into CASSRELGGRAKNIQYF.

The chain has TRBV5-1 and TRBJ2-3, with 10 bases fitting TRBD2. The CDR3 is made up of 15 amino acids. The germline V gene has CDR1 SGHRS and CDR2 YFSETQ. The trim removed 5 bases at V and 4 bases at J, leaving 7 bases unmatched. The CDR3 DNA reads as TGCGCCAGCAGTCAAAGCGGGGGGGCCGCAGATACGCAGTATTTT. As protein: CASSQSGGAADTQYF. Filled out from reference TRBV5-1 and TRBJ2-3, the complete variable domain reads KAGVTQTPRYLIKTRGQQVTLSCSPISGHRSVSWYQQTPGQGLQFLFEYFSETQRNKGNFPGRFSGRQFSNSRSEMNVSTLELGDSALYLCASSQSGGAADTQYFGPGTRLTVL.

The rearrangement links TRBV28 to TRBJ2-5; 13 bases are shared with TRBD2. The CDR3 contains 16 residues. V lost 5 bases, J lost 5 bases, and 8 bases stayed unmatched. Germline values: CDR1 MDHEN, CDR2 SYDVKM. The CDR3 coding sequence is TGTGCCAGCAGTCCAAGGACTAGCGGGGGCTGGGAGACCCAGTACTTC. This codes for CASSPRTSGGWETQYF.

V gene TRBV11-1 combines with J gene TRBJ2-3, with no clear D. The CDR3 covers 14 residues. Germline assignment: CDR1 SGHAT and CDR2 FQDESV (reference sequence). Trimming stripped 8 bases from V and 2 bases from J, with 14 bases between. This chain's CDR3 is CASAGVEYTDTQYF. In DNA form, the CDR3 reads TGTGCCAGCGCCGGCGTGGAGTACACAGATACGCAGTATTTT.

This chain joins TRBV4-3 and TRBJ1-1, with a tentative D call TRBD1 (5 bases). V lost 2 bases to trimming and J lost 1 base, with 11 bases between them. Germline loops: CDR1 LGHNA, CDR2 YSLEER. There are 15 residues in the CDR3. The CDR3 reads CASSQQGLANTEAFF. CDR3 DNA sequence: TGCGCCAGCAGCCAACAGGGTTTAGCGAACACTGAAGCTTTCTTT.

The genes are TRBV5-1 and TRBJ2-4; 8 positions match TRBD2. The CDR3 is made up of 17 amino acids. From germline, CDR1 is SGHRS and CDR2 YFSETQ. V lost 0 bases, J lost 8 bases, and 13 bases stayed unmatched. CDR3 DNA sequence: TGCGCCAGCAGCTTGGGCCCCCCCTCCGGGGGGGGAGACATTCAGTACTTC. It encodes CASSLGPPSGGGDIQYF.